In its sample, the clone carrying this T cell receptor (beta chain) was seen many times. As yet, its antigen is unknown. The CDR3 end falls 3 residues outside the read, so it is completed with the germline J gene. In germline, CDR1 is KGHSH, CDR2 LQKENI. J gave up 0 bases and V 3 bases, and 2 bases lay outside the gene matches. This CDR3 has 15 amino acids. This record comes from a study of T cell clonality in common variable immunodeficiency. The repertoire was sequenced with immunoSEQ multiplex PCR; TCRdb's copy has only in-frame clones and lacks some. Observed are 75,000 to 85,000 clones, no singletons, with the top ten taking approximately 0.8%. Study results and caveats: Fewer deletions and N-nucleotide insertions were reportedly seen in common variable immunodeficiency TCR beta sequences.

This TCR was recovered from a person aged 18 to 70 in good health. Material: peripheral blood mononuclear cells. This sequence joins TRBV18 and TRBJ1-1; 9 positions match TRBD1. The CDR3 bases that were read are TGTGCCAGCTCACCCCGGGACAGGGTGAACACTGAA. Translation: CASSPRDRVNTE. The CDR3, in full, reads CASSPRDRVNTEAFF.